The 10 T cell receptor beta chains below all came from one sample that was sequenced in a study of T cells in Graves' hyperthyroidism and ophthalmopathy. Regions amplified from RNA transcripts were the TCR beta CDR3 regions. TCR CDR3 regions were first amplified by RT-PCR with HTBI primers. MiXCR, applied by TCRdb to the multiplex PCR reads, yields one record per CDR3 protein. The table has 450,000 to 600,000 distinct CDR3 sequences, about 20% seen once. Sequenced: blood. These receptors originate from a middle-aged man with Graves' ophthalmopathy.

The rearrangement links TRBV25-1 to TRBJ1-1; D possibly corresponds to TRBD1 (6 bases). V lost 8 bases, J lost 8 bases, and 12 bases lay in between. CDR1 is MGHDK, CDR2 SYGVNS, per germline. The CDR3 runs to 11 residues. The DNA of the CDR3 is TGTGCCAGCGGAGGGGGAGGGGAAGCTTTCTTT. Its translation is CASGGGGEAFF.

This clonotype was counted at least ten times. The genes are TRBV3-1 and TRBJ1-2, with TRBD1 matching over 7 bases. Trimming cost V 1 base and J 8 bases; bases outside gene matches: 4. The CDR3 has 13 amino acids. Germline CDR1 is LGHDT and CDR2 is YNNKEL (reference sequence). CDR3: CASSQGQGGGYTF. The CDR3 DNA is TGTGCCAGCAGCCAAGGACAGGGAGGGGGCTACACCTTC.

The chain is built from TRBV19 and TRBJ2-2, with 11 bases aligning to TRBD2. V was pared by 7 bases and J by 3 bases, with 4 bases of the junction left unmatched. The CDR3 is made up of 15 amino acids. Germline CDR1 is LNHDA and CDR2 is SQIVND (reference sequence). The chain's CDR3 is CASTQLAGDTGELFF. The CDR3 nucleotides read TGTGCCAGTACCCAACTAGCGGGAGACACCGGGGAGCTGTTTTTT.

This clonotype has ten or more counts. The rearrangement uses TRBV28 and TRBJ1-5; the D is unclear. The germline gives CDR1 MDHEN, CDR2 SYDVKM. V was pared by 2 bases and J by 0 bases, with 8 bases between. The CDR3 has 15 amino acids. CDR3 loop: CASSLLSNSNQPQHF. CDR3 coding DNA: TGTGCCAGCAGTTTACTCAGCAATAGCAATCAGCCCCAGCATTTT.

The rearrangement uses TRBV20-1 and TRBJ2-7; D tentatively reads TRBD1 or TRBD2 (6 bases each). V lost 2 bases and J lost 5, with 13 bases in between. CDR1 is DFQATT, CDR2 SNEGSKA, per germline (reference sequence). CDR3 length: 13 amino acids. CDR3 coding DNA: TGCAGTGCTAGACTCCCCGGGGGCGACGAGCAGTACTTC. It encodes CSARLPGGDEQYF.

In its sample, this clonotype was seen a few times. The genes are TRBV6-1 and TRBJ2-2; D is perhaps TRBD2 (5 bases). This CDR3 has 14 residues. V dropped 5 bases and J dropped 6 bases, with 13 bases sitting between them. Germline V lookup: CDR1 MNHNS, CDR2 SASEGT. For the CDR3, the DNA is TGTGCCAGCAGTCAACCCCCGGGGTCCGGGGAGCTGTTTTTT. It specifies CASSQPPGSGELFF.

This chain connects TRBV30 to TRBJ1-5; TRBD1 matches 10 bases. The V gene's germline CDR1 is GTSNPN and CDR2 SVGIG (reference sequence). CDR3 size: 16 residues. Germline trimming cut 1 base from V and 2 bases from J; bases unmatched to any gene: 5. CDR3 sequence: CAWSAGTGVGNQPQHF. CDR3 DNA sequence: TGTGCCTGGAGTGCCGGGACAGGGGTTGGCAATCAGCCCCAGCATTTT.

In this sample, this clonotype turned up many times. The chain has TRBV20-1 and TRBJ2-1; D ambiguous. This CDR3 is built from 11 residues. V shed 0 bases and J shed 9 bases, with 6 bases lying between them. Germline CDR1 reads DFQATT; CDR2 reads SNEGSKA (reference sequence). CDR3 DNA sequence: TGCAGTGCTAGAGACCAGATTGAGCAGTTCTTC. Protein sequence: CSARDQIEQFF.

The sample holds a few counts of this clonotype. The chain joins TRBV6-2 or TRBV6-3 to TRBJ1-5, with D uncertain. V lost 2 bases to trimming and J lost 5 bases, with 7 bases between them. The CDR3 is made up of 13 amino acids. CDR1 and CDR2 from the germline V gene are MNHEY and SVGEGT. CDR3 residues: CASSYGFYQPQHF. The CDR3 nucleotides are TGTGCCAGCAGTTACGGATTTTATCAGCCCCAGCATTTT.

The chain carries TRBV13 and TRBJ1-2, with no clear D. This CDR3 comprises 15 residues. The germline V gene encodes CDR1 PRHDT and CDR2 FYEKMQ (reference sequence). V was shortened by 5 bases and J by 3 bases, with 16 bases between the two germline ends. CDR3 in amino acids: CASSTTRQTDYGYTF. As DNA, the CDR3 is TGTGCCAGCAGCACCACTAGGCAGACGGACTATGGCTACACCTTC.